This entry features one T cell receptor (beta chain) sequence. Antigen: not known. The sample is drawn from a study of T cells in Graves' hyperthyroidism and ophthalmopathy. Points from the study as a whole: Most clonotypes that expanded in the thyroid above 0.001 also showed up in blood.

V shed 4 bases and J 6 bases; nucleotides not matched to a gene: 2. Germline CDR1 is ENHRY and CDR2 is SYGVKD. CDR3 length equals 13 residues. Amplification targeted TCR beta CDR3 regions from RNA transcripts. Initially, a first-round RT-PCR of the TCR CDR3 employed the HTBI primer set. TCRdb used MiXCR to reprocess the multiplex PCR reads, holding one entry per CDR3 protein. The data contain fewer than 750,000 distinct CDR3 sequences, roughly 50% of them singletons. What was sequenced was peripheral blood or thyroid tissue (not recorded which). The chain recombines TRBV10-3 with TRBJ2-2; 7 nucleotides line up with TRBD1. The TCR was taken from a woman aged 18-29 years with Graves' hyperthyroidism. CDR3 nucleotide sequence: TGTGCCATCAGTGCCAGGGGGTCCGGGGAGCTGTTTTTT. This translates into CAISARGSGELFF.